The present T cell receptor beta chain was sequenced within a study of cytomegalovirus exposure and HLA in healthy donors. Study-wide results and limits: The authors later found most CMV-associated TCR beta chains appeared HLA-restricted. Presence/absence comparisons presumed near-even sequencing depth among donors. Beyond CMV serostatus, there was no information to go on about immune exposure.

The PCR was carried out with 60 Vbeta primers and 13 Jbeta primers. The method was immunoSEQ multiplex PCR; TCRdb's version includes in-frame clones alone and lacks a portion of them. Of about 150,000 clones listed, around 66% were seen once; the top ten hold around 3%. To note about this clone: Its antigen is as yet unknown.

The CDR3 is made up of 15 amino acids. J lost 0 bases, V lost 6 bases, and 8 bases had no gene match. Germline V gene lookup returns CDR1 MDHEN and CDR2 SYDVKM. The TCR was taken from a woman between 25 and 40 years old in good health and CMV-seropositive. Sequences were obtained from PBMCs. The chain couples TRBV28 to TRBJ2-7; 7 bases are shared with TRBD1. DNA for the CDR3: TGTGCCAGCAGAATAGCCGGGACAGACTCCTACGAGCAGTACTTC. Translation gives CASRIAGTDSYEQYF.